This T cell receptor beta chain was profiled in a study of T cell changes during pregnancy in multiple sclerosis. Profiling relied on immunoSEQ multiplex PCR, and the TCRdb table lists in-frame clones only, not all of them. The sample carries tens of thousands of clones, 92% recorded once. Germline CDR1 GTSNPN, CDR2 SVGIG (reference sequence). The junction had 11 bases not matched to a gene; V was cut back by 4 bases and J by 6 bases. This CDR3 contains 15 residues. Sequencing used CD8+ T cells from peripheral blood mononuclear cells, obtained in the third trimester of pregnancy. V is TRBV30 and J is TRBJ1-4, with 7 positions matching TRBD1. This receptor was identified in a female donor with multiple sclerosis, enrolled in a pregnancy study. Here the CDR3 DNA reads TGTGCCTGGACCTCCTACCGGGACAGTCATGAAAAACTGTTTTTT. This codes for CAWTSYRDSHEKLFF.